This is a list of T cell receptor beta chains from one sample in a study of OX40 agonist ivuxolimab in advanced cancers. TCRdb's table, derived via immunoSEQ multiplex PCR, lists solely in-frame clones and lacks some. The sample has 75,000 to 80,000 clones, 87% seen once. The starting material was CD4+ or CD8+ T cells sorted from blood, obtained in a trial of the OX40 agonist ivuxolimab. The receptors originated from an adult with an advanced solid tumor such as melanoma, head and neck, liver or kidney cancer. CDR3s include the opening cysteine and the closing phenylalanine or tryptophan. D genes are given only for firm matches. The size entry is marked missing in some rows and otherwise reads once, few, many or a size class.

CDR3 protein: CASSRDQATDTQYF
CDR3 DNA: TGCGCCAGCAGCCGGGACCAAGCCACAGATACGCAGTATTTT
D gene: NA
J gene: TRBJ2-3
V gene: TRBV5-1
clone size: NA
CDR3 length: 14

CDR3 protein: CTSSQDRSGSSYNEQFF
CDR3 DNA: TGCACCAGCAGCCAAGATCGAAGCGGGAGCTCCTACAATGAGCAGTTCTTC
D gene: NA
J gene: TRBJ2-1
V gene: TRBV1
clone size: NA
CDR3 length: 17

CDR3 protein: CASRLRQGWTEAFF
CDR3 DNA: TGTGCCAGCAGGCTTAGACAAGGGTGGACTGAAGCTTTCTTT
D gene: NA
J gene: TRBJ1-1
V gene: TRBV27
clone size: NA
CDR3 length: 14

CDR3 protein: CSVGRGGDTQYF
CDR3 DNA: TGCAGCGTTGGCCGGGGGGGGGATACGCAGTATTTT
D gene: TRBD2
J gene: TRBJ2-3
V gene: TRBV29-1
clone size: few
CDR3 length: 12

CDR3 protein: CASSLTTGVAGENTGELFF
CDR3 DNA: TGCGCCAGCAGCTTAACAACGGGAGTAGCGGGAGAAAACACCGGGGAGCTGTTTTTT
D gene: TRBD2
J gene: TRBJ2-2
V gene: TRBV5-1
clone size: NA
CDR3 length: 19

CDR3 protein: CASSLGLQGIHEQYF
CDR3 DNA: TGCGCCAGCAGCTTGGGATTACAGGGGATCCACGAGCAGTACTTC
D gene: TRBD1
J gene: TRBJ2-7
V gene: TRBV5-1
clone size: once
CDR3 length: 15

CDR3 protein: CASRPKRGAGILNEQFF
CDR3 DNA: TGTGCCAGCCGGCCGAAGAGGGGGGCGGGCATTTTGAATGAGCAGTTCTTC
D gene: NA
J gene: TRBJ2-1
V gene: TRBV5-4
clone size: NA
CDR3 length: 17

CDR3 protein: CASSPETLVNYGYTF
CDR3 DNA: TGTGCCAGCAGCCCTGAGACCCTGGTTAACTATGGCTACACCTTC
D gene: NA
J gene: TRBJ1-2
V gene: TRBV5-6
clone size: NA
CDR3 length: 15

CDR3 protein: CASSGHQGSSTDTQYF
CDR3 DNA: TGTGCCAGCAGTGGTCATCAGGGTTCTAGCACAGATACGCAGTATTTT
D gene: NA
J gene: TRBJ2-3
V gene: TRBV6-1
clone size: NA
CDR3 length: 16

CDR3 protein: CASSSGLESSYNEQFF
CDR3 DNA: TGCGCCAGCAGCTCCGGCCTCGAAAGCTCCTACAATGAGCAGTTCTTC
D gene: NA
J gene: TRBJ2-1
V gene: TRBV5-1
clone size: once
CDR3 length: 16

CDR3 protein: CASSELRGRSEKLFF
CDR3 DNA: TGTGCCAGCAGTGAATTAAGGGGGCGGAGTGAAAAACTGTTTTTT
D gene: TRBD1
J gene: TRBJ1-4
V gene: TRBV2
clone size: NA
CDR3 length: 15

CDR3 protein: CASSLSTGVNYGYTF
CDR3 DNA: TGTGCCAGCAGCTTGAGTACAGGGGTAAACTATGGCTACACCTTC
D gene: TRBD1
J gene: TRBJ1-2
V gene: TRBV5-4
clone size: NA
CDR3 length: 15

CDR3 protein: CATPLGTGELFF
CDR3 DNA: TGTGCCACTCCTCTTGGAACCGGGGAGCTGTTTTTT
D gene: NA
J gene: TRBJ2-2
V gene: TRBV7-9
clone size: NA
CDR3 length: 12

CDR3 protein: CATTGQGYNEQFF
CDR3 DNA: TGTGCCACCACGGGACAGGGGTACAATGAGCAGTTCTTC
D gene: TRBD1
J gene: TRBJ2-1
V gene: TRBV10-3
clone size: NA
CDR3 length: 13

CDR3 protein: CASSSQPGTGYQPQHF
CDR3 DNA: TGTGCCAGTAGTAGCCAGCCCGGGACCGGGTATCAGCCCCAGCATTTT
D gene: NA
J gene: TRBJ1-5
V gene: TRBV19
clone size: NA
CDR3 length: 16

CDR3 protein: CASSLDSTGELFF
CDR3 DNA: TGCGCCAGCAGCTTGGACAGCACCGGGGAGCTGTTTTTT
D gene: NA
J gene: TRBJ2-2
V gene: TRBV5-1
clone size: once
CDR3 length: 13

CDR3 protein: CASSYSGQSYGYTF
CDR3 DNA: TGTGCCAGCAGTTACTCGGGACAGTCCTATGGCTACACCTTC
D gene: TRBD1
J gene: TRBJ1-2
V gene: TRBV6-6
clone size: NA
CDR3 length: 14

CDR3 protein: CASSLTQRAYNEQFF
CDR3 DNA: TGTGCCAGCAGCCTGACCCAGCGGGCCTACAATGAGCAGTTCTTC
D gene: NA
J gene: TRBJ2-1
V gene: TRBV7-2
clone size: NA
CDR3 length: 15